This passage covers 5 T cell receptor beta chains from one sample sequenced in a study of cytomegalovirus exposure and HLA in healthy donors. Primers: 60 Vbeta forward and 13 Jbeta reverse. Profiled with immunoSEQ multiplex PCR; TCRdb holds only in-frame clones, not every one. The sample includes approximately 200,000 clones, around three quarters of them seen just once. The sequenced material came from PBMCs. These receptors originate from a woman in her twenties or thirties in good health and CMV-seropositive.

The rearrangement joins TRBV7-2 to TRBJ2-3; 9 bases match TRBD2. Germline V gene data show CDR1 as SGHTA and CDR2 as FQGNSA. The CDR3 runs to 14 residues. J was trimmed by 5 bases and V by 3 bases; bases with no gene match: 3. In DNA form, the CDR3 reads TGTGCCAGCAGCTTCTTAGCGGGAGAAGATACGCAGTATTTT. This codes for CASSFLAGEDTQYF. Based on the CDR3 plus reference TRBV7-2 and TRBJ2-3, the full variable domain is GAGVSQSPSNKVTEKGKDVELRCDPISGHTALYWYRQSLGQGLEFLIYFQGNSAPDKSGLPSDRFSAERTGGSVSTLTIQRTQQEDSAVYLCASSFLAGEDTQYFGPGTRLTVL.

The V gene is TRBV7-2, the J gene TRBJ2-5, with unresolved D. V lost 5 bases and J 1 base, leaving 5 bases between the germline ends. The CDR3 spans 12 residues. CDR1 and CDR2 (germline): SGHTA, FQGNSA. The CDR3 region has the DNA TGTGCCAGCAGCCCATTCCAAGAGACCCAGTACTTC. It specifies CASSPFQETQYF.

CDR3 region: CASSPAGTEALHSGNTIYF. CDR3 DNA sequence: TGTGCCAGCTCACCCGCCGGGACAGAGGCTCTACACTCTGGAAACACCATATATTTT. The gene calls are TRBV18 and TRBJ1-3; 7 positions match TRBD1. This CDR3 region has 19 residues. V lost 3 bases and J lost 0; bases outside the gene matches: 14. From germline, CDR1 is KGHSH and CDR2 LQKENI.

The V call is TRBV7-8, the J call TRBJ1-4; possible D gene TRBD1, 5 bases. V lost 3 bases to trimming and J lost 8 bases, with 19 bases between them. The germline gives CDR1 SGHVS, CDR2 FQNEAQ. CDR3 size: 16 residues. DNA for the CDR3: TGTGCCAGCAGCTTCAACCGGGACTCGAGACGGGAAAAACTGTTTTTT. Amino acid sequence: CASSFNRDSRREKLFF.

The J gene is TRBJ1-2, the V gene TRBV5-4; D is possibly TRBD1 (5 bases). The germline CDR1 and CDR2 sequences are SGHNT and YYREEE (reference sequence). V was clipped by 0 bases and J by 2 bases, with 11 bases between them. The CDR3 totals 15 residues. The CDR3 spells CASSLGLTANYGYTF. For the CDR3, the DNA is TGTGCCAGCAGCTTGGGATTGACAGCAAACTATGGCTACACCTTC.